Listed here is a single T cell receptor (beta chain). The source of the sample is a study of technical replicates of blood from a handful of donors. Generated by immunoSEQ multiplex PCR, the TCRdb table keeps only in-frame clones and is missing some. The table records about 100,000 clones, approximately 96% of them present only once. The sequenced sample was T cells isolated from PBMCs. The clonotype originates from a human donor in good health.

The CDR3 DNA reads TGTGCCAGCAGCCTGGGAGACGGCCTGAACACTGAAGCTTTCTTT. Its translation: CASSLGDGLNTEAFF. This chain joins TRBV14 and TRBJ1-1; D remains unclear. The CDR3 sequence is 15 residues long. Germline V CDR1 and CDR2: SGHDN, FVKESK. V was trimmed by 4 bases and J by 0 bases, leaving 12 bases between them.